The rows below give T cell receptor beta chains drawn from one sample of a study of shared clonotypes between healthy human individuals. Profiling relied on immunoSEQ multiplex PCR, and the TCRdb table lists in-frame clones only, not all of them. The data show 400,000 to 600,000 clones, approximately 79% seen once. The sample taken for sequencing was PBMCs. Receptors were obtained from a woman between 40 and 50 years old in good health. Some clones in this sample may be carry-over from other donors' samples. CDR3s include the opening cysteine and the closing phenylalanine or tryptophan. D genes are given only for firm matches. Some rows mark clone size as missing; the rest say once, few, many or name a class of expanded clone.

j_call	clone_size	v_call	d_call	cdr3_nt	cdr3_aa
TRBJ1-2	NA	TRBV5-4	TRBD1	TGTGCCAGCAGCCAACCCGGGACAGGGAACCACTATGGCTACACCTTC	CASSQPGTGNHYGYTF
TRBJ2-7	NA	TRBV27	TRBD1	TGTGCCAGCAGATACGCCGGGACAGGGACCTACGAGCAGTACTTC	CASRYAGTGTYEQYF
TRBJ2-1	NA	TRBV18	TRBD1	TGTGCCAGCTCTCCCGGGACAGGGGAATACAATGAGCAGTTCTTC	CASSPGTGEYNEQFF
TRBJ2-7	NA	TRBV28	TRBD1	TGTGCCAGCAGTCCAGGGGGCGCTGGTCCCTACGAGCAGTACTTC	CASSPGGAGPYEQYF
TRBJ2-1	NA	TRBV10-3	TRBD1	TGTGCCATCAGTGATTTACAGGGGGCGGTCAATGAGCAGTTCTTC	CAISDLQGAVNEQFF
TRBJ1-3	NA	TRBV6-1	NA	TGTGCCAGCAGTATCAGTCCGGGAAGTGGAAACACCATATATTTT	CASSISPGSGNTIYF
TRBJ2-5	NA	TRBV5-1	TRBD2	TGCGCCAGCAGCCTCTGGAGCGGGAGACTCCAAGAGACCCAGTACTTC	CASSLWSGRLQETQYF
TRBJ1-6	few	TRBV6-1	NA	TGTGCCAGCAGTGAAAGCCCGGGGGGTGCAAGTTCACCCCTCCACTTT	CASSESPGGASSPLHF
TRBJ2-3	NA	TRBV11-3	NA	TGTGCCAGCAGCTTATGGCCGGGGGCAGATACGCAGTATTTT	CASSLWPGADTQYF
TRBJ2-3	NA	TRBV29-1	TRBD2	TGCAGCGTTCATAGCGGGAATGAGGCAGATACGCAGTATTTT	CSVHSGNEADTQYF
TRBJ2-7	few	TRBV11-1	NA	TGTGCCAGCAGCTTCGATCTCCCCCAGGAACGACAGACCTACGAGCAGTACTTC	CASSFDLPQERQTYEQYF
TRBJ2-3	NA	TRBV15	TRBD2	TGTGCCACCAGCAGAGGGGGGGGAACAGATACGCAGTATTTT	CATSRGGGTDTQYF
TRBJ1-2	NA	TRBV28	NA	TGTGCCAGCAGTTTAACTAACTATGGCTACACCTTC	CASSLTNYGYTF
TRBJ2-5	once	TRBV19	TRBD2	TGTGCCAGTAATCGGAGGGGAGGGGAAGAGACCCAGTACTTC	CASNRRGGEETQYF
TRBJ2-5	NA	TRBV10-3	TRBD2	TGTGCCATCGGAAAACTAGCGGGAGTGGTAGAGACCCAGTACTTC	CAIGKLAGVVETQYF